A selection of T cell receptor beta chains follows, all from one sample in a study of T-cell memory formation after mild COVID-19. Using its own MiXCR run on the 5' RACE reads, TCRdb lists one record per CDR3 protein. This table has some 490,000 distinct CDR3 sequences, 18% appearing once. The sample taken for sequencing was PBMCs or a T cell subset sorted from them (not recorded which). The origin of the receptors is an adult woman who had mild COVID-19 (a few samples of this study predate the infection). Cell type and time point are not known. The CDR3 runs from the conserved cysteine through the conserved F or W. The order of the fields is J gene, CDR3 length, V gene, clone size, D gene, CDR3 DNA, CDR3 protein. A D gene is named only where the DNA matches it firmly. Where a row states a size, it is once, few, many or the class of an expanded clone; other rows omit it.

j_call: TRBJ2-2
cdr3_length: 16
v_call: TRBV5-1
clone_size: few
d_call: TRBD2
cdr3_nt: TGCGCCAGCAGCTTTCAAGCGGGGGGGAACACCGGGGAGCTGTTTTTT
cdr3_aa: CASSFQAGGNTGELFF

j_call: TRBJ2-3
cdr3_length: 14
v_call: TRBV11-2
clone_size: NA
d_call: NA
cdr3_nt: TGTGCCAGCAGCTTTGGACAGATCACAGATACGCAGTATTTT
cdr3_aa: CASSFGQITDTQYF

j_call: TRBJ1-1
cdr3_length: 13
v_call: TRBV4-3
clone_size: NA
d_call: NA
cdr3_nt: TGCGCCAGCAGCCAATCTTATGGGGAAGAAGCTTTCTTT
cdr3_aa: CASSQSYGEEAFF

j_call: TRBJ2-7
cdr3_length: 15
v_call: TRBV12-3/TRBV12-4
clone_size: NA
d_call: TRBD1
cdr3_nt: TGTGCCAGCAGTTTAAGACAGGGGGGTAACTACGAGCAGTACTTC
cdr3_aa: CASSLRQGGNYEQYF

j_call: TRBJ2-7
cdr3_length: 14
v_call: TRBV7-9
clone_size: NA
d_call: TRBD1
cdr3_nt: TGTGCCAGCAGCCCCGACAGGGGAACCTACGAGCAGTACTTC
cdr3_aa: CASSPDRGTYEQYF

j_call: TRBJ2-1
cdr3_length: 15
v_call: TRBV5-1
clone_size: few
d_call: TRBD1
cdr3_nt: TGCGCCAGCAGCATGGGACAGGCCCTTAGCGATGAGCAGTTCTTC
cdr3_aa: CASSMGQALSDEQFF

j_call: TRBJ1-5
cdr3_length: 14
v_call: TRBV30
clone_size: NA
d_call: NA
cdr3_nt: TGTGCCTGGGATCGGACCTTCAGCAATCAGCCCCAGCATTTT
cdr3_aa: CAWDRTFSNQPQHF

j_call: TRBJ2-7
cdr3_length: 13
v_call: TRBV6-1
clone_size: few
d_call: TRBD1
cdr3_nt: TGTGCCAGCAGTGAGGACAGGGGTTCCGAGCAGTACTTC
cdr3_aa: CASSEDRGSEQYF

j_call: TRBJ2-5
cdr3_length: 16
v_call: TRBV11-2
clone_size: NA
d_call: TRBD1
cdr3_nt: TGTGCCAGCAGCCCGCTGACAGGGACGGTTCAAGAGACCCAGTACTTC
cdr3_aa: CASSPLTGTVQETQYF

j_call: TRBJ2-2
cdr3_length: 19
v_call: TRBV4-1
clone_size: NA
d_call: TRBD2
cdr3_nt: TGCGCCAGCAGCCAACCTTTTACTCGGACTAGCGGGGTAATCGGGGAGCTGTTTTTT
cdr3_aa: CASSQPFTRTSGVIGELFF

j_call: TRBJ2-7
cdr3_length: 13
v_call: TRBV29-1
clone_size: few
d_call: NA
cdr3_nt: TGCAGCGTTGAGGGCCAGGGGCCACCCGAGCAGTACTTC
cdr3_aa: CSVEGQGPPEQYF

j_call: TRBJ2-7
cdr3_length: 17
v_call: TRBV7-9
clone_size: few
d_call: TRBD1
cdr3_nt: TGTGCCAGCAGCCCCCCCCTCCTTCGGGCAGGGGGTGACGAGCAGTACTTC
cdr3_aa: CASSPPLLRAGGDEQYF

j_call: TRBJ2-7
cdr3_length: 14
v_call: TRBV6-6
clone_size: few
d_call: TRBD1
cdr3_nt: TGTGCCAGCAGTTACGGGGACAGAACCTACGAGCAGTACTTC
cdr3_aa: CASSYGDRTYEQYF

j_call: TRBJ1-4
cdr3_length: 16
v_call: TRBV30
clone_size: NA
d_call: TRBD1
cdr3_nt: TGTGCCTGGAGAGGGGGGCGGGGGACAGTAAATGAAAAACTGTTTTTT
cdr3_aa: CAWRGGRGTVNEKLFF

j_call: TRBJ2-1
cdr3_length: 17
v_call: TRBV6-2/TRBV6-3
clone_size: NA
d_call: TRBD2
cdr3_nt: TGTGCCAGCAGACAAATTACCATGGGACTAGCGGACAATGAGCAGTTCTTC
cdr3_aa: CASRQITMGLADNEQFF

j_call: TRBJ2-3
cdr3_length: 15
v_call: TRBV29-1
clone_size: few
d_call: TRBD2
cdr3_nt: TGCAGCGTTGAAAAGACTAGCGGGAGAACAGATACGCAGTATTTT
cdr3_aa: CSVEKTSGRTDTQYF

j_call: TRBJ2-7
cdr3_length: 16
v_call: TRBV14
clone_size: many
d_call: TRBD1
cdr3_nt: TGTGCCAGCAGCCAAGAATTGGGACAGGGGCGTCCTGTACGGTACTTC
cdr3_aa: CASSQELGQGRPVRYF

j_call: TRBJ1-1
cdr3_length: 14
v_call: TRBV7-9
clone_size: few
d_call: NA
cdr3_nt: TGTGCCAGCAGCTTTCCAAGGGAAAGGGCTGAAGCTTTCTTT
cdr3_aa: CASSFPRERAEAFF

j_call: TRBJ2-7
cdr3_length: 11
v_call: TRBV5-1
clone_size: medium-sized
d_call: NA
cdr3_nt: TGTGCCAGCAGTTCAGACTACGAGCAGTACTTC
cdr3_aa: CASSSDYEQYF

j_call: TRBJ2-2
cdr3_length: 14
v_call: TRBV20-1
clone_size: few
d_call: NA
cdr3_nt: TGCAGTGCCGGGACACCCCCGAACACCGGGGAGCTGTTTTTT
cdr3_aa: CSAGTPPNTGELFF

j_call: TRBJ2-7
cdr3_length: 16
v_call: TRBV4-3
clone_size: few
d_call: NA
cdr3_nt: TGCGCCAGCAGCCAAGATACAGGCAGTGGGGAGTACGAGCAGTACTTC
cdr3_aa: CASSQDTGSGEYEQYF

j_call: TRBJ1-1
cdr3_length: 13
v_call: TRBV10-3
clone_size: once
d_call: NA
cdr3_nt: TGTGCCATCAGTGTACCCTCCGGTAGGGGAGCTTTCTTT
cdr3_aa: CAISVPSGRGAFF

j_call: TRBJ2-6
cdr3_length: 15
v_call: TRBV19
clone_size: NA
d_call: NA
cdr3_nt: TGTGCCAGTATCCCCACCGGCTCTGGGGCCAACGTCCTGACTTTC
cdr3_aa: CASIPTGSGANVLTF

j_call: TRBJ2-5
cdr3_length: 16
v_call: TRBV20-1
clone_size: many
d_call: TRBD2
cdr3_nt: TGCAGTGCTCGCGGGACTAGCGGGGTCCACCAAGAGACCCAGTACTTC
cdr3_aa: CSARGTSGVHQETQYF

j_call: TRBJ2-1
cdr3_length: 15
v_call: TRBV29-1
clone_size: few
d_call: NA
cdr3_nt: TGCAGCGTTGAACTAGAGTCCCGTGGGTACAATGAGCAGTTCTTC
cdr3_aa: CSVELESRGYNEQFF

j_call: TRBJ2-7
cdr3_length: 11
v_call: TRBV12-3/TRBV12-4
clone_size: few
d_call: NA
cdr3_nt: TGTGCCAGCAAAAGAACGGAGGAGGAGTACTTC
cdr3_aa: CASKRTEEEYF

j_call: TRBJ2-3
cdr3_length: 17
v_call: TRBV9
clone_size: few
d_call: NA
cdr3_nt: TGTGCCAGCAGCGTAGCCCAGGGGTCCGGGGCCACAGATACGCAGTATTTT
cdr3_aa: CASSVAQGSGATDTQYF

j_call: TRBJ2-5
cdr3_length: 12
v_call: TRBV4-2
clone_size: many
d_call: NA
cdr3_nt: TGTGCCAGCAGCCAAGATGCGGCGACCCAGTACTTC
cdr3_aa: CASSQDAATQYF

j_call: TRBJ2-7
cdr3_length: 16
v_call: TRBV4-3
clone_size: few
d_call: TRBD2
cdr3_nt: TGCGCCAGCAGCCAAGTAGCGGGAGGCCCAACTTACGAGCAGTACTTC
cdr3_aa: CASSQVAGGPTYEQYF

j_call: TRBJ2-7
cdr3_length: 15
v_call: TRBV7-9
clone_size: few
d_call: TRBD1
cdr3_nt: TGTGCCAGCAGCTTAGAATGGGACAGTTCCTACGAGCAGTACTTC
cdr3_aa: CASSLEWDSSYEQYF

j_call: TRBJ2-5
cdr3_length: 15
v_call: TRBV7-9
clone_size: few
d_call: NA
cdr3_nt: TGTGCCAGCAGCTTAGCCCCGACAAACCAAGAGACCCAGTACTTC
cdr3_aa: CASSLAPTNQETQYF

j_call: TRBJ1-2
cdr3_length: 16
v_call: TRBV30
clone_size: few
d_call: NA
cdr3_nt: TGTGCCTGGAGTGTACTCGAGGGGCGGATTAGCTATGGCTACACCTTC
cdr3_aa: CAWSVLEGRISYGYTF

j_call: TRBJ1-1
cdr3_length: 13
v_call: TRBV5-1
clone_size: NA
d_call: NA
cdr3_nt: TGCGCCAGCAGCTTTGACTTGGGCACTGAAGCTTTCTTT
cdr3_aa: CASSFDLGTEAFF

j_call: TRBJ2-2
cdr3_length: 15
v_call: TRBV20-1
clone_size: NA
d_call: TRBD2
cdr3_nt: TGCAGTGCGCCTCTAGCGGGAGCGAACACCGGGGAGCTGTTTTTT
cdr3_aa: CSAPLAGANTGELFF

j_call: TRBJ2-7
cdr3_length: 16
v_call: TRBV18
clone_size: NA
d_call: TRBD2
cdr3_nt: TGTGCCAGCTCACCAGTCACTAGCGGGCAATCCTACGAGCAGTACTTC
cdr3_aa: CASSPVTSGQSYEQYF

j_call: TRBJ2-1
cdr3_length: 11
v_call: TRBV29-1
clone_size: few
d_call: NA
cdr3_nt: TGCAGCGTTGAAGACGAGGATGAGCAGTTCTTC
cdr3_aa: CSVEDEDEQFF

j_call: TRBJ2-1
cdr3_length: 12
v_call: TRBV29-1
clone_size: few
d_call: NA
cdr3_nt: TGCAGCGTTGAGGGGCTCCACAATGAGCAGTTCTTC
cdr3_aa: CSVEGLHNEQFF

j_call: TRBJ1-1
cdr3_length: 15
v_call: TRBV19
clone_size: NA
d_call: NA
cdr3_nt: TGTGCCAGTAGTATCCCGGGGCAGGCTAACACTGAAGCTTTCTTT
cdr3_aa: CASSIPGQANTEAFF

j_call: TRBJ2-2
cdr3_length: 14
v_call: TRBV2
clone_size: NA
d_call: NA
cdr3_nt: TGTGCCACCCGACGGAGTTCGAACACCGGGGAGCTGTTTTTT
cdr3_aa: CATRRSSNTGELFF

j_call: TRBJ1-1
cdr3_length: 16
v_call: TRBV4-1
clone_size: NA
d_call: NA
cdr3_nt: TGCGCCAGCAGCCATCCGCGGAGGGGTATCGGAGGGGAAGCTTTCTTT
cdr3_aa: CASSHPRRGIGGEAFF

j_call: TRBJ2-1
cdr3_length: 14
v_call: TRBV5-4
clone_size: NA
d_call: TRBD1
cdr3_nt: TGTGCCAGCAGCTTAGGACAGGGGGCCCCAGTGCAGTTCTTC
cdr3_aa: CASSLGQGAPVQFF

j_call: TRBJ2-2
cdr3_length: 14
v_call: TRBV5-4
clone_size: NA
d_call: NA
cdr3_nt: TGTGCCAGCGGGCGGCTTGGGGACACCGGGGAGCTGTTTTTT
cdr3_aa: CASGRLGDTGELFF

j_call: TRBJ2-7
cdr3_length: 14
v_call: TRBV7-9
clone_size: NA
d_call: NA
cdr3_nt: TGTGCCAGCACCCAAGGTGGGGATTCCTACGAGCAGTACTTC
cdr3_aa: CASTQGGDSYEQYF

j_call: TRBJ2-7
cdr3_length: 15
v_call: TRBV4-2
clone_size: NA
d_call: TRBD2
cdr3_nt: TGTGCCAGCAGCCAAATAGCGGGAGTGGGCTACGAGCAGTACTTC
cdr3_aa: CASSQIAGVGYEQYF

j_call: TRBJ2-5
cdr3_length: 14
v_call: TRBV20-1
clone_size: many
d_call: TRBD2
cdr3_nt: TGCAGTGCCACGGGAGGGCAGTCTCAAGAGACCCAGTACTTC
cdr3_aa: CSATGGQSQETQYF

j_call: TRBJ2-1
cdr3_length: 17
v_call: TRBV4-3
clone_size: NA
d_call: NA
cdr3_nt: TGCGCCAGCAGCCAAGAGATGGGCGCAACCAGAGGGTATGAGCAGTTCTTC
cdr3_aa: CASSQEMGATRGYEQFF

j_call: TRBJ2-7
cdr3_length: 14
v_call: TRBV6-5
clone_size: NA
d_call: TRBD2
cdr3_nt: TGTGCCAGCAGAAACCCCGCGGGAGCCTACGAGCAGTACTTC
cdr3_aa: CASRNPAGAYEQYF

j_call: TRBJ2-3
cdr3_length: 15
v_call: TRBV10-3
clone_size: NA
d_call: NA
cdr3_nt: TGTGCCATCAGTCAGGAGGCGTCTAGCACAGATACGCAGTATTTT
cdr3_aa: CAISQEASSTDTQYF

j_call: TRBJ2-5
cdr3_length: 11
v_call: TRBV6-2/TRBV6-3
clone_size: once
d_call: NA
cdr3_nt: TGTGCCAGCAGTTACGGCAAGACCCAGTACTTC
cdr3_aa: CASSYGKTQYF

j_call: TRBJ2-1
cdr3_length: 14
v_call: TRBV11-2
clone_size: few
d_call: NA
cdr3_nt: TGTGCCAGCAGCTTAGTGGCTAGCGCCAATGAGCAGTTCTTC
cdr3_aa: CASSLVASANEQFF

j_call: TRBJ2-7
cdr3_length: 16
v_call: TRBV7-8
clone_size: few
d_call: TRBD2
cdr3_nt: TGTGCCAGCAGCCGCACTAGCGGGGGGGCCGCGTACGAGCAGTACTTC
cdr3_aa: CASSRTSGGAAYEQYF

j_call: TRBJ2-7
cdr3_length: 15
v_call: TRBV7-9
clone_size: NA
d_call: NA
cdr3_nt: TGTGCCAGCAGCTTAGAGGGGACGGACAACTACGAGCAGTACTTC
cdr3_aa: CASSLEGTDNYEQYF

j_call: TRBJ2-3
cdr3_length: 15
v_call: TRBV24-1
clone_size: NA
d_call: TRBD2
cdr3_nt: TGTGCCACCAGGGGACTAGCGGGGGGGACAGATACGCAGTATTTT
cdr3_aa: CATRGLAGGTDTQYF

j_call: TRBJ1-4
cdr3_length: 14
v_call: TRBV7-8
clone_size: NA
d_call: TRBD1
cdr3_nt: TGTGCCAGCAGCGGTACAGGGGGAGATGAAAAACTGTTTTTT
cdr3_aa: CASSGTGGDEKLFF